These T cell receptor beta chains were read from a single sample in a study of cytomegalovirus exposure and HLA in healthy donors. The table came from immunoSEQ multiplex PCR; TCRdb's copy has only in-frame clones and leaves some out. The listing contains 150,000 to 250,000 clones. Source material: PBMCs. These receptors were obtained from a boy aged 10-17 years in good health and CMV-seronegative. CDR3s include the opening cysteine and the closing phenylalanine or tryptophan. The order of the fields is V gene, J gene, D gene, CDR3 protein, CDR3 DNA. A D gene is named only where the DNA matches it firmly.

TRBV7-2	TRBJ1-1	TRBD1	CASSRTGDRTTEAFF	TGTGCCAGCAGCAGGACAGGGGACCGCACCACTGAAGCTTTCTTT
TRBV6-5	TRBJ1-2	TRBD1	CASGGKGQFNYGYTF	TGTGCCAGCGGGGGTAAGGGACAGTTCAACTATGGCTACACCTTC
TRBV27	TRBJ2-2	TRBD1	CASPHGGQGAIGELFF	TGTGCCAGCCCTCATGGAGGACAGGGGGCTATCGGGGAGCTGTTTTTT
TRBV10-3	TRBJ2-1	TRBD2	CAISEPSSGRRDNEQFF	TGTGCCATCAGTGAGCCGTCTAGCGGGAGGCGCGACAATGAGCAGTTCTTC
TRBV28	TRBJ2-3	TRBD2	CASSLAGGATDTQYF	TGTGCCAGCAGTTTAGCGGGGGGAGCTACAGATACGCAGTATTTT
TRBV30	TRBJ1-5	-	CAWSPTNQPQHF	TGTGCCTGGAGTCCTACGAATCAGCCCCAGCATTTT
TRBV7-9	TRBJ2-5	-	CASSFGTALETQYF	TGTGCCAGCAGCTTCGGGACTGCCCTCGAGACCCAGTACTTC
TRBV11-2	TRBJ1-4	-	CASSPRTFATNEKLFF	TGTGCCAGCAGCCCCAGGACTTTTGCAACTAATGAAAAACTGTTTTTT
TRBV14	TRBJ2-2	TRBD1	CASSLPGQGAAGELFF	TGTGCCAGCAGCTTGCCGGGACAGGGGGCCGCCGGGGAGCTGTTTTTT
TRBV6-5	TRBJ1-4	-	CASSYPTDANEKLFF	TGTGCCAGCAGTTACCCGACAGACGCTAATGAAAAACTGTTTTTT
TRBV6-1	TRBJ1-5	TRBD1	CASSEAVGGPYQPQHF	TGTGCCAGCAGTGAAGCGGTAGGGGGCCCATATCAGCCCCAGCATTTT
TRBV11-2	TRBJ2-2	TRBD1	CASSLRQGWTGELFF	TGTGCCAGCAGCTTACGACAGGGGTGGACCGGGGAGCTGTTTTTT
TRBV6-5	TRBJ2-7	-	CASSIQGGVAEQYF	TGTGCCAGCAGTATCCAAGGAGGGGTGGCCGAGCAGTACTTC
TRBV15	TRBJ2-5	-	CATSRDRGDRETQYF	TGTGCCACCAGCAGAGATCGGGGTGACCGAGAGACCCAGTACTTC
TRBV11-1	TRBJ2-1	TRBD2	CASSSRLAGATQFF	TGTGCCAGCAGCTCCCGACTAGCGGGGGCTACGCAGTTCTTC
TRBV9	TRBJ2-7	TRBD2	CASSPRGAGGPSEQYF	TGTGCCAGCAGCCCCCGGGGAGCGGGGGGGCCGAGCGAGCAGTACTTC
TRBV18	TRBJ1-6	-	CASSPPGRVNSPLHF	TGTGCCAGCTCACCACCGGGGAGGGTTAACTCACCCCTCCACTTT
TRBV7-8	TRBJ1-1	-	CASSLAQGRNTEAFF	TGTGCCAGCAGCTTAGCACAGGGAAGAAACACTGAAGCTTTCTTT
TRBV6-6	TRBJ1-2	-	CASAQHEGGYTF	TGTGCCAGCGCTCAACATGAGGGTGGCTACACCTTC
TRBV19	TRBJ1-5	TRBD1	CASRKDTGGYSNQPQHF	TGTGCCAGTAGGAAGGACACAGGGGGATATAGCAATCAGCCCCAGCATTTT
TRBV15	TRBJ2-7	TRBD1	CATSLLGDRSTYEQYF	TGTGCCACCAGTCTGCTAGGGGACAGGTCAACCTACGAGCAGTACTTC
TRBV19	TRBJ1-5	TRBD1	CASSISSAAGGLGQPQHF	TGTGCCAGTAGTATCTCGTCCGCGGCAGGGGGCCTGGGGCAGCCCCAGCATTTT
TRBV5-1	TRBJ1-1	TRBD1	CASSLERGTGNTEAFF	TGCGCCAGCAGCTTGGAGAGGGGGACAGGGAACACTGAAGCTTTCTTT
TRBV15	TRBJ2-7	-	CATSRATGAYEQYF	TGTGCCACCAGCAGAGCGACCGGAGCCTACGAGCAGTACTTC
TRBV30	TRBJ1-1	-	CAWTRSGGAEAFF	TGTGCCTGGACCCGTTCTGGGGGGGCTGAAGCTTTCTTT
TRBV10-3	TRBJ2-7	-	CAISGHSYEQYF	TGTGCCATCAGTGGGCACAGCTACGAGCAGTACTTC
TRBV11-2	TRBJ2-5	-	CASSKTGTQWVQYF	TGTGCCAGCAGTAAAACCGGGACTCAGTGGGTCCAGTACTTC
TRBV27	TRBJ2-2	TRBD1	CATSYQGARNTGELFF	TGTGCCACATCGTACCAGGGGGCTCGGAACACCGGGGAGCTGTTTTTT
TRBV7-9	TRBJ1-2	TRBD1	CASSYTGGTGYGYTF	TGTGCCAGCAGCTACACAGGGGGCACCGGCTATGGCTACACCTTC
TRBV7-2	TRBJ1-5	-	CASSSPPGTGGGQPQHF	TGTGCCAGCAGCTCCCCTCCTGGGACGGGAGGCGGTCAGCCCCAGCATTTT
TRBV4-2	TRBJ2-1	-	CASSQDRGYNNEQFF	TGTGCCAGCAGCCAAGATCGGGGGTACAACAATGAGCAGTTCTTC
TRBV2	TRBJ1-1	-	CASSVQGMNTEAFF	TGTGCCAGCAGTGTACAGGGCATGAACACTGAAGCTTTCTTT
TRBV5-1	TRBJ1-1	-	CASSLKTANTEAFF	TGCGCCAGCAGCCTAAAGACAGCAAACACTGAAGCTTTCTTT
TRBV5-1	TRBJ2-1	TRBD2	CASSPDGGGAIFEQFF	TGCGCCAGCAGCCCTGATGGCGGGGGGGCCATATTTGAGCAGTTCTTC
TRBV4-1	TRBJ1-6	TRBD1	CASSQTGVNSPLHF	TGCGCCAGCAGCCAAACAGGGGTGAATTCACCCCTCCACTTT
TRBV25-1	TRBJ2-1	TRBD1	CASRPGQGINEQFF	TGTGCCAGCAGACCGGGACAGGGGATCAATGAGCAGTTCTTC
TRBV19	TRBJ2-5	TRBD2	CASSRAGGGETQYF	TGTGCCAGTAGTAGGGCTGGGGGAGGGGAGACCCAGTACTTC
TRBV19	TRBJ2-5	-	CASARGTGQETQYF	TGTGCCAGTGCCCGGGGGACGGGACAAGAGACCCAGTACTTC
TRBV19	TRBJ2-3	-	CASSMEATIQTDTQYF	TGTGCCAGTAGTATGGAGGCAACAATTCAGACAGATACGCAGTATTTT
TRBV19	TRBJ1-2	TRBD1	CASLPGTGANYGYTF	TGTGCCAGCCTCCCCGGGACAGGAGCTAACTATGGCTACACCTTC
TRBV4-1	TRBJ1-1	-	CASSQDNGNTEAFF	TGCGCCAGCAGCCAAGATAACGGGAACACTGAAGCTTTCTTT
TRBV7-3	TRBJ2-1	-	CASSIDPQALRFF	TGTGCCAGCAGCATCGATCCACAAGCGCTCAGGTTCTTC
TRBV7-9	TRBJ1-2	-	CASSPPGRIGMDGYTF	TGTGCCAGCAGTCCGCCCGGGAGGATAGGAATGGATGGCTACACCTTC
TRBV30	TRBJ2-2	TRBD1	CAWLGQGTGELFF	TGTGCCTGGTTGGGACAGGGAACCGGGGAGCTGTTTTTT
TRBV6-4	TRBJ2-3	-	CASSENARSTDTQYF	TGTGCCAGCAGTGAGAACGCTAGAAGCACAGATACGCAGTATTTT
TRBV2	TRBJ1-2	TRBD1	CASSSTTGGDYGYTF	TGTGCCAGCAGCTCTACTACAGGGGGCGATTATGGCTACACCTTC
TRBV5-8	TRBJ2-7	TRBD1	CASSLDRGSFYEQYF	TGTGCCAGCAGCTTGGACAGGGGGTCTTTCTACGAGCAGTACTTC
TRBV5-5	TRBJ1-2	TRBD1	CASSATGQGTIWNYGYTF	TGTGCCAGCAGCGCGACCGGACAGGGGACAATCTGGAACTATGGCTACACCTTC
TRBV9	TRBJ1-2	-	CASSVAVENYGYTF	TGTGCCAGCAGCGTAGCTGTGGAGAACTATGGCTACACCTTC
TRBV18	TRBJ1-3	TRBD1	CASSPGDRARNTIYF	TGTGCCAGCTCACCCGGGGACAGGGCAAGAAACACCATATATTTT
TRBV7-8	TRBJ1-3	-	CASSTRGSGGNTIYF	TGTGCCAGCAGTACTCGAGGTAGTGGTGGAAACACCATATATTTT
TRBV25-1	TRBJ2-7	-	CASSDIYEQYF	TGTGCCAGCAGTGACATCTACGAGCAGTACTTC
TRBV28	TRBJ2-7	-	CASSLRNRVSEQYF	TGTGCCAGCAGCCTCCGGAACAGGGTTAGCGAGCAGTACTTC
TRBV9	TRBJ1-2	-	CASSPDLLGAGYTF	TGTGCCAGCAGCCCCGACCTTCTAGGGGCTGGCTACACCTTC
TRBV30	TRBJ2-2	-	CAWRDSRELNTGELFF	TGTGCCTGGAGGGACAGTCGAGAATTGAACACCGGGGAGCTGTTTTTT
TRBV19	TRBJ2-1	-	CASSQGAGQIVLYNEQFF	TGTGCCAGTTCACAAGGAGCCGGACAGATAGTTCTTTACAATGAGCAGTTCTTC
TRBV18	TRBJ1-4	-	CASSPPVYGNEKLFF	TGTGCCAGCTCACCACCGGTGTACGGTAATGAAAAACTGTTTTTT
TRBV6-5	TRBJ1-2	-	CASLPQFGMNYGYTF	TGTGCCAGCCTCCCCCAATTTGGCATGAACTATGGCTACACCTTC
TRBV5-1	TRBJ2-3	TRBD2	CASSLRLAGGPQAPDTQYF	TGCGCCAGCAGCTTGCGGCTAGCGGGGGGGCCTCAAGCCCCAGATACGCAGTATTTT